This T cell receptor (beta chain) was identified during a study of CD8 T cells in Susac syndrome. Germline assignment: CDR1 SQVTM and CDR2 ANQGSEA. This CDR3 is built from 12 residues. V lost 0 bases, J lost 12 bases, and 11 bases lay in between. This clonotype was seen a single time. It was with random hexamers that 0.5 to 1 ug RNA was reverse transcribed. TCRdb re-derived calls from the immunoSEQ multiplex PCR reads in MiXCR, one entry per CDR3 protein. In the table there are over 130,000 distinct CDR3 sequences, approximately 96% of which are singletons. This TCR was recovered from a human donor with multiple sclerosis. V usage is TRBV29-1 and J usage is TRBJ1-4; the D is unclear. The sequenced sample consisted of CD4+ T cells from PBMCs. The CDR3 nucleotides are TGCAGCGTTGAAGACATCGGAGGCGAACTGTTTTTT. Translation: CSVEDIGGELFF.